This TCR beta chain was recovered during a study of cytomegalovirus exposure and HLA in healthy donors. The PCR had 60 Vbeta and 13 Jbeta primers. Assay used: immunoSEQ multiplex PCR; TCRdb lists only in-frame clones, some missing. The sample contains more than 95,000 clones, roughly 70% of which appear only once. Germline V gene lookup returns CDR1 MNHNY and CDR2 SVGAGI (reference sequence). CDR3 length: 11 residues. Trimming cost V 5 bases and J 7 bases, with 8 bases left between them. Sequenced material: PBMCs. This chain joins TRBV6-6 and TRBJ1-1; TRBD1 is a possible D gene (5 bases). This clonotype originated in a woman in her forties or fifties in good health and CMV-seropositive. CDR3 sequence reads: CASSPDSEAFF. The DNA of the CDR3 is TGTGCCAGCAGTCCCGACAGTGAAGCTTTCTTT.